This entry is about one T cell receptor (beta chain). This specimen belongs to a study of control samples from healthy donors and cancer patients. The protocol was immunoSEQ multiplex PCR, while the TCRdb copy is restricted to in-frame clones and leaves out a portion. Of around 110,000 clones in the sample, over 90% are singletons; the top ten hold about 2.6%. Specimen: blood. This TCR derives from a man under 40 in good health.

The CDR3 is CASSPPRDGNTIYF. In DNA, the CDR3 is TGTGCCAGCAGCCCGCCGAGGGACGGAAACACCATATATTTT. The chain carries TRBV7-9 and TRBJ1-3, with D perhaps matching TRBD1 (5 bases). The CDR3 is 14 amino acids. Germline V gives CDR1 SEHNR, CDR2 FQNEAQ (reference sequence). The V end was cut by 5 bases, the J end by 4 bases, with 12 bases between. Complete variable domain (other parts from reference TRBV7-9 and TRBJ1-3): DTGVSQNPRHKITKRGQNVTFRCDPISEHNRLYWYRQTLGQGPEFLTYFQNEAQLEKSRLLSDRFSAERPKGSFSTLEIQRTEQGDSAMYLCASSPPRDGNTIYFGEGSWLTVV.